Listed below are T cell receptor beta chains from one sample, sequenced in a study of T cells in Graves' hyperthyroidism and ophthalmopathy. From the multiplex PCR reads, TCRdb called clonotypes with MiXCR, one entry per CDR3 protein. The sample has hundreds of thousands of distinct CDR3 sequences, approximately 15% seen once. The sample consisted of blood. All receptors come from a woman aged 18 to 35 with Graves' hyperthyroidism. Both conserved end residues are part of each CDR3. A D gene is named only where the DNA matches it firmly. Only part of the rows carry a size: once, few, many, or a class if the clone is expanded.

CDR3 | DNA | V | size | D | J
CAWKGLSQETQYF | TGTGCCTGGAAGGGACTATCGCAAGAGACCCAGTACTTC | TRBV30 | . | TRBD2 | TRBJ2-5
CAITGPENTDTQYF | TGTGCCATCACCGGCCCGGAAAACACAGATACGCAGTATTTT | TRBV10-3 | few | . | TRBJ2-3
CASSLAPKTGANVLTF | TGTGCCAGCAGCTTAGCCCCTAAGACTGGGGCCAACGTCCTGACTTTC | TRBV11-2 | many | . | TRBJ2-6
CSASSRTGWYYGYTF | TGCAGTGCTAGCAGCCGGACAGGGTGGTACTATGGCTACACCTTC | TRBV20-1 | . | TRBD1 | TRBJ1-2
CSAARGRMNTEAFF | TGCAGCGCCGCGAGGGGCCGCATGAACACTGAAGCTTTCTTT | TRBV29-1 | . | . | TRBJ1-1
CASSRQGPYGQYF | TGTGCCAGCAGTCGACAGGGTCCCTACGGGCAGTACTTC | TRBV12-3/TRBV12-4 | . | TRBD1 | TRBJ2-7
CASSPAGSGRGDTQYF | TGTGCCAGCAGCCCCGCGGGTAGCGGGAGGGGGGATACGCAGTATTTT | TRBV7-9 | . | TRBD2 | TRBJ2-3
CASSIDRQETQYF | TGTGCCAGCAGTATTGACAGGCAAGAGACCCAGTACTTC | TRBV2 | many | . | TRBJ2-5
CASSLTAGESGEQFF | TGCGCCAGCAGCTTGACAGCGGGGGAGTCAGGGGAGCAGTTCTTC | TRBV5-1 | few | TRBD2 | TRBJ2-1
CASSPGQFISYEQYF | TGTGCCAGCAGCCCCGGACAGTTTATCTCCTACGAGCAGTACTTC | TRBV27 | many | . | TRBJ2-7
CASSVISGTLGTGELFF | TGTGCCAGCAGCGTCATCTCAGGGACCCTGGGCACCGGGGAGCTGTTTTTT | TRBV7-8 | many | . | TRBJ2-2
CASSPALGGVSYEQYF | TGTGCCAGCAGCCCTGCCCTGGGGGGAGTCTCCTACGAGCAGTACTTC | TRBV7-2 | many | . | TRBJ2-7
CAWTSHEKLFF | TGTGCCTGGACCTCCCATGAAAAACTGTTTTTT | TRBV30 | many | . | TRBJ1-4
CAISSPRRGRPRDNEQFF | TGTGCCATCAGCTCGCCGAGGCGGGGGAGACCCCGTGATAATGAGCAGTTCTTC | TRBV10-3 | many | TRBD2 | TRBJ2-1
CASSFWGVSFSEQYF | TGTGCCAGCAGTTTTTGGGGGGTTAGTTTTAGCGAGCAGTACTTC | TRBV12-3/TRBV12-4 | . | . | TRBJ2-7
CASSYTRGYNEQFF | TGTGCCAGCAGTTATACTAGGGGATACAATGAGCAGTTCTTC | TRBV6-5 | few | . | TRBJ2-1
CASSLQRNQPQHF | TGTGCCAGCAGCTTACAAAGGAATCAGCCCCAGCATTTT | TRBV7-2 | . | . | TRBJ1-5
CASTTTGGRTDTQYF | TGTGCCAGCACCACGACCGGGGGACGCACAGATACGCAGTATTTT | TRBV11-2 | many | . | TRBJ2-3
CASSQGRQPNQPQHF | TGTGCCAGCAGCCAAGGAAGACAACCCAATCAGCCCCAGCATTTT | TRBV3-1 | many | . | TRBJ1-5
CASRPGQYNSPLHF | TGTGCCAGCCGTCCCGGACAGTATAATTCACCCCTCCACTTT | TRBV2 | many | . | TRBJ1-6
CASSWSLQSYEQYF | TGTGCCAGCAGTTGGAGTCTCCAATCCTACGAGCAGTACTTC | TRBV6-2/TRBV6-3 | . | . | TRBJ2-7
CASSPTSYSYEQYF | TGTGCCAGCTCACCAACTAGTTATTCCTACGAGCAGTACTTC | TRBV18 | few | . | TRBJ2-7
CASTIAGEVETQYF | TGTGCCAGCACCATAGCGGGAGAAGTAGAGACCCAGTACTTC | TRBV6-2/TRBV6-3 | many | TRBD2 | TRBJ2-5
CSARTGTPQETQYF | TGCAGTGCTAGAACAGGGACTCCCCAAGAGACCCAGTACTTC | TRBV20-1 | many | . | TRBJ2-5
CASSLEGWNSPLHF | TGTGCCAGCAGCTTAGAGGGGTGGAATTCACCCCTCCACTTT | TRBV7-6 | . | . | TRBJ1-6
CASSVAGEDTQYF | TGTGCCAGCAGCGTAGCGGGGGAGGATACGCAGTATTTT | TRBV9 | . | . | TRBJ2-3
CASSKDWYGYTF | TGTGCCAGCAGCAAGGACTGGTATGGCTACACCTTC | TRBV5-5 | many | . | TRBJ1-2
CASTSETGVANSPLHF | TGTGCCAGCACCTCCGAAACAGGGGTGGCAAATTCACCCCTCCACTTT | TRBV12-3/TRBV12-4 | many | TRBD1 | TRBJ1-6
CASSLTAIYGYTF | TGTGCCAGCAGCCTGACAGCCATCTATGGCTACACCTTC | TRBV12-3/TRBV12-4 | many | . | TRBJ1-2
CASSHPRTGEVREQYF | TGCGCCAGCAGCCATCCCCGGACAGGGGAGGTTCGAGAGCAGTACTTC | TRBV4-1 | . | TRBD1 | TRBJ2-7
CATSILPTGELFF | TGTGCCACCAGCATCCTACCGACCGGGGAGCTGTTTTTT | TRBV15 | . | . | TRBJ2-2
CASSPSPLGGPEETQYF | TGCGCCAGCAGCCCTTCCCCTTTGGGGGGGCCGGAAGAGACCCAGTACTTC | TRBV4-3 | . | . | TRBJ2-5
CASSSPGVPYEQYF | TGTGCCAGCAGCTCCCCGGGGGTTCCCTACGAGCAGTACTTC | TRBV5-4 | many | . | TRBJ2-7
CSARGAMSGEAGELFF | TGCAGTGCTAGAGGAGCAATGAGCGGGGAGGCCGGGGAGCTGTTTTTT | TRBV20-1 | . | TRBD2 | TRBJ2-2
CSVEDLGGMSSYNGQFF | TGCAGCGTTGAAGATCTCGGCGGGATGTCGTCCTACAATGGGCAGTTCTTC | TRBV29-1 | . | . | TRBJ2-1
CASSLAGGPRGRDTQYF | TGTGCCAGCAGCTTAGCGGGAGGGCCGAGGGGGCGGGATACGCAGTATTTT | TRBV7-2 | . | . | TRBJ2-3
CSVEDRRTDRQYF | TGCAGCGTTGAAGATCGTCGGACAGATAGGCAGTATTTT | TRBV29-1 | . | . | TRBJ2-3
CASSLREGFPYEQYF | TGTGCCAGTAGTCTCAGGGAAGGGTTCCCCTACGAGCAGTACTTC | TRBV19 | . | . | TRBJ2-7
CASSRGQYNEQFF | TGTGCCAGCAGCCGGGGACAGTACAATGAGCAGTTCTTC | TRBV7-9 | few | TRBD1 | TRBJ2-1
CASRNPGQGASGEAFF | TGTGCCAGCAGAAACCCGGGACAGGGGGCTTCGGGTGAAGCTTTCTTT | TRBV7-8 | few | TRBD1 | TRBJ1-1
CASSLEWRDYGYTF | TGTGCCAGCAGCTTGGAGTGGAGGGACTATGGCTACACCTTC | TRBV5-5 | . | . | TRBJ1-2
CASSLGAKETQYF | TGTGCCAGCAGCTTAGGAGCCAAAGAGACCCAGTACTTC | TRBV7-9 | few | . | TRBJ2-5
CASSLTAGGEPGELFF | TGTGCCAGCAGCTTAACGGCCGGGGGGGAACCCGGGGAGCTGTTTTTT | TRBV7-3 | few | TRBD2 | TRBJ2-2
CASSLPGAGGPRNIQYF | TGTGCCAGCAGCCTGCCGGGGGCGGGGGGGCCTCGGAACATTCAGTACTTC | TRBV7-9 | . | TRBD2 | TRBJ2-4